The entry below describes one TCR beta chain. These data come from a study of blood T cell repertoires in COVID-19. Study details: Acute and convalescent COVID-19 specimens originated in the United States, Italy and Spain. PBMCs, B-cell-depleted T cells, or T cells provided the cDNA or gDNA that made up the material.

Seattle enrolled patients during active infection and tracked them longitudinally. Per the authors' pipeline: Nucleated cell number was recorded as an estimate derived from reference gene primer amplification. Clones were read by immunoSEQ multiplex PCR, and TCRdb kept only the in-frame ones, dropping some. V and J calls and clone size are as listed in that table; D and trimming were resolved from the DNA. The sample carries more than 9,500 clones, around 70% recorded once. Sequencing used peripheral blood. The TCR was taken from a man aged 55 to 70 with COVID-19, enrolled during active disease.

The CDR3 reads CASSSPDRDYGYTF. Here the CDR3 DNA reads TGTGCCAGCAGCTCACCAGACAGGGACTATGGCTACACCTTC. The chain joins TRBV9 to TRBJ1-2; 7 bases align to TRBD1. This CDR3 spans 14 amino acids. J was trimmed by 3 bases and V by 4 bases; bases with no gene match: 6. Germline V CDR1 and CDR2: SGDLS, YYNGEE.